This entry is about one T cell receptor beta chain. TCRdb's table, derived via immunoSEQ multiplex PCR, lists solely in-frame clones and lacks some. The sample yields about 240,000 clones, about 91% seen once. The data derive from a study of blood T cell repertoires in COVID-19. V shed 1 base, J shed 4 bases, and the junction held 4 bases outside the gene matches. CDR1 and CDR2 (germline): SGHAT, FQNNGV. The CDR3 is 16 amino acids. Sequences were obtained from PBMCs or T cells enriched from blood (not recorded which). This receptor was obtained from a woman aged 25-40 years with acute COVID-19. The chain employs TRBV11-2 and TRBJ2-3, with TRBD1 matching over 11 bases. The CDR3 is CASSLAGQGAADTQYF. CDR3 coding DNA: TGTGCCAGCAGCTTAGCTGGACAGGGGGCCGCAGATACGCAGTATTTT.